The entry below describes one TCR beta chain. This sample was taken from a study of blood T cell repertoires in COVID-19. In the study overall: T cells, B-cell-depleted T cells, or PBMCs supplied cDNA or gDNA.

During active infection, Seattle patients enrolled and were then monitored through disease. CDR1 SGHTA and CDR2 FQGNSA come from the germline V gene. Losses at the gene ends were 4 bases for V and 4 bases for J; bases not matched to a gene: 6. This CDR3 contains 14 residues. In the authors' methods: Quantification of nucleated cells was approximated via reference gene primer amplification. The table came from immunoSEQ multiplex PCR; TCRdb's copy has only in-frame clones and leaves some out. V, J and clone size reflect that table, while D and trimming were determined from the DNA. The sample carries 300,000 to 350,000 clones, approximately 90% recorded once.

The origin of this receptor is a man younger than 45 with COVID-19, enrolled during active disease. The rearrangement links TRBV7-2 to TRBJ2-5; the match to TRBD1 covers 7 bases. Sequencing used peripheral blood. The CDR3 nucleotides read TGTGCCAGCAGCTACCCAGGGGGTCTAGAGACCCAGTACTTC. This encodes CASSYPGGLETQYF.